Listed below are T cell receptor beta chains from one sample, sequenced in a study of shared clonotypes between healthy human individuals. Profiling relied on immunoSEQ multiplex PCR, and the TCRdb table lists in-frame clones only, not all of them. Here the sample spans more than 550,000 clones, over 55% being singletons. Sequences were obtained from memory CD4+ T cells sorted from blood. The source of these receptors is a woman in her twenties or thirties in good health. Each CDR3 is given without its conserved first and last residue.

>TRBV30
ACGIQRNEQY
>TRBV7-3
ASSLTRADTGELF
>TRBV7-2
ASSLVGVYEQY
>TRBV10-2
ASRAGTGGYEQY
>TRBV28
ASSPIRDRGRGYT
>TRBV4-1
ASSRGLVDEQF
>TRBV5-1
ASSPLELTYNEQF
>TRBV18
ASSWDGDYGYT
>TRBV28
ASSPPTGMDGYT
>TRBV10-3
AISASTDTQY
>TRBV5-1
ASSQGRRKENEQF
>TRBV6-1
ASSLLPQGAYEQY
>TRBV5-1
ASSLDAEAYNEQF
>TRBV6-6
ASSYSFREKLF
>TRBV5-1
ASSLAHGGRNMGEQY
>TRBV15
ATSREVRVGTEAF
>TRBV10-2
ASSDRDTRT
>TRBV5-5
ASSLDYEQY
>TRBV30
AWSVMREGLYEQY
>TRBV7-9
ASSLDSGSNEQF
>TRBV5-8
ASSLGTHAANEKLF
>TRBV5-1
ASSPGLAGVDEQY
>TRBV5-1
ASSLSSASYNEQF
>TRBV5-1
ASSEDLAIQY
>TRBV7-9
ASSLGGGEGLQPQH
>TRBV29-1
SACSGEAEKLF
>TRBV20-1
SARMETQY
>TRBV11-2
ASSPGQREGVTQY
>TRBV6-4
ASSLVDGGGYT
>TRBV5-4
ASSFGQALGEKLF
>TRBV25-1
ASSELWDKETQY
>TRBV19
ASTGEGPTGGYT
>TRBV19
ASSIYRDRVPYEQY
>TRBV11-3
ASGTGEDTQY
>TRBV18
ASSPGQGAAGYGYT
>TRBV7-2
ASTGFGQPQH
>TRBV6-5
ASSYSAGVYEQY
>TRBV9
ASSVGTLGPYEQY
>TRBV21-1
ASSQTGVKRCYT
>TRBV7-9
ASSLDAGSSYNEQF
>TRBV19
ASSMRSINSYEQY
>TRBV27
ASSLSIRVGETQY
>TRBV2
ASRHQGQGHGDTQY
>TRBV6-6
ASSYPGLAGNNEQF
>TRBV7-2
ASSLDRGHGYT
>TRBV2
ASSGTSGSYEQY
>TRBV11-2
ASSLAGQPQH
>TRBV4-2
ASSQDQMGGSSYNEQF
>TRBV27
ASRAVADRIYGYT